The 23 T cell receptor beta chains below were found in one sample sequenced in a study of T-cell memory formation after mild COVID-19. TCRdb re-analysed the 5' RACE reads in MiXCR, keeping a single row per CDR3 protein. Of 450,000 to 650,000 distinct CDR3 sequences in the sample, roughly a fifth were seen once. The sequencing sample was made of PBMCs or a T cell subset sorted from them (not recorded which). These receptors all come from an adult woman who had mild COVID-19 (a few samples of this study predate the infection). Cell type and time point are not known.

This clonotype was counted between two and nine times. V gene TRBV12-3 or TRBV12-4 combines with J gene TRBJ2-1; perhaps TRBD1 as D (6 bases). CDR3 length: 16 amino acids. V was clipped by 7 bases and J by 2 bases, with 18 bases between them. CDR3 sequence (DNA): TGTGCCAGCAATAACAGGGCGAGGGCCCCCTACAATGAGCAGTTCTTC. It specifies CASNNRARAPYNEQFF.

The chain recombines TRBV9 with TRBJ2-7; D is undetermined. Germline V gene lookup returns CDR1 SGDLS and CDR2 YYNGEE. V lost 0 bases to trimming and J lost 0 bases, with 16 bases between them. The CDR3 has 17 amino acids. The CDR3 bases are TGTGCCAGCAGCGTAGCCCCCCTCCAGACAAGCTCCTACGAGCAGTACTTC. Translation gives CASSVAPLQTSSYEQYF.

This rearrangement joins TRBV18 to TRBJ2-3; D ambiguous. V lost 0 bases and J lost 7, with 17 bases in between. CDR1 and CDR2 from the germline V gene are KGHSH and LQKENI. The CDR3 has 16 amino acids. The chain's CDR3 is CASSPPKTANFNTQYF. DNA for the CDR3: TGTGCCAGCTCACCACCGAAGACGGCGAACTTTAATACGCAGTATTTT.

This clonotype showed up many times. A junction boundary mismatches the germline segment, possibly from a read error. V is TRBV12-3 or TRBV12-4 and J is TRBJ2-7; D might be TRBD1 (5 bases). This CDR3 spans 13 amino acids. For the CDR3, the DNA is TGCGCCAGCAGCCCGACAGTGTCCTACGAGCAGTACTTC. It specifies CASSPTVSYEQYF.

This clonotype turned up a few times. The chain employs TRBV6-1 and TRBJ2-7; D not resolved. The CDR3 spans 15 residues. Per germline, CDR1 MNHNS and CDR2 SASEGT. V was trimmed by 3 bases and J by 0 bases, leaving 12 bases between them. CDR3 protein: CASSDPNMSSYEQYF. The CDR3 region has the DNA TGTGCCAGCAGTGACCCCAACATGAGCTCCTACGAGCAGTACTTC.

This clonotype has a count of ten or more. This sequence joins TRBV7-9 and TRBJ2-3; no clear D gene. Germline loops: CDR1 SEHNR, CDR2 FQNEAQ (reference sequence). This CDR3 spans 12 amino acids. Trimming cost V 5 bases and J 3 bases, with 6 bases left between them. The CDR3 nucleotides are TGTGCCAGCAGCCAAGATACAGATACGCAGTATTTT. This codes for CASSQDTDTQYF.

The gene calls are TRBV15 and TRBJ1-2; no clear D. V lost 3 bases, J lost 7 bases, and 15 bases lay in between. Germline-derived CDR1 and CDR2 are LNHNV and YYDKDF (reference sequence). The CDR3 spans 14 residues. The CDR3 is CATSSRSETGGYTF. The CDR3 DNA reads TGTGCCACCAGCAGCAGATCAGAAACCGGTGGCTACACCTTC.

This clonotype appeared many times. The chain carries TRBV3-1 and TRBJ2-3; tentatively, D is TRBD2 (6 bases). V lost 3 bases and J 10 bases, leaving 23 bases between the germline ends. Germline assignment: CDR1 LGHDT and CDR2 YNNKEL (reference sequence). The CDR3 totals 16 residues. CDR3 protein: CASSQSEGGRLRAQYF. The CDR3 nucleotides are TGTGCCAGCAGCCAGTCCGAGGGAGGTAGGCTAAGGGCGCAGTATTTT.

The chain carries TRBV7-2 and TRBJ2-5; 8 bases map to TRBD1. The germline CDR1 and CDR2 sequences are SGHTA and FQGNSA. The CDR3 has 14 residues. V gave up 7 bases and J gave up 3 bases; unmatched junction bases: 7. The CDR3 region is CASTRGQGEETQYF. The CDR3 nucleotides are TGTGCCAGCACCAGAGGACAGGGTGAAGAGACCCAGTACTTC.

The V and J genes are TRBV7-2 and TRBJ1-6, with D unclear. Germline V gene data show CDR1 as SGHTA and CDR2 as FQGNSA. Trimming cost V 1 base and J 10 bases, with 14 bases left between them. The CDR3 has 15 amino acids. The CDR3 spells CASSLVPGTGSPLHF. As DNA, the CDR3 is TGTGCCAGCAGCTTAGTCCCTGGCACGGGGTCACCCCTCCACTTT.

This clonotype came up a few times. The rearrangement joins TRBV12-3 or TRBV12-4 to TRBJ1-1; D call uncertain. This CDR3 spans 11 amino acids. Between the trimmed V and J ends, which lost 6 bases and 6 bases, there was a span of 8 bases. The CDR3 DNA sequence: TGTGCCAGCAGGGTACTCGCTGAAGCTTTCTTT. This translates into CASRVLAEAFF.

This clonotype was found a few times. The rearrangement links TRBV5-1 to TRBJ1-2; the D is unclear. The CDR3 has 12 residues. Germline-derived CDR1 and CDR2 are SGHRS and YFSETQ. The V and J ends lost 7 bases and 3 bases respectively, with 10 bases between them. CDR3 region: CASSFSDYGYTF. For the CDR3, the DNA is TGCGCCAGCTCCTTTAGTGACTATGGCTACACCTTC.

This clonotype was counted between two and nine times. The chain uses TRBV5-1 and TRBJ1-2; D gene ambiguous. The CDR3 totals 18 residues. CDR1 SGHRS and CDR2 YFSETQ come from the germline V gene. The ends were cut back, 0 bases at V and 5 bases at J, with 23 bases in the middle. The CDR3 here is CASSLAAHGSWTYYGYTF. Here the CDR3 DNA reads TGCGCCAGCAGCTTGGCCGCACACGGGAGTTGGACTTATTATGGCTACACCTTC.

This rearrangement joins TRBV29-1 to TRBJ2-5; D remains ambiguous. The germline CDR1 and CDR2 sequences are SQVTM and ANQGSEA. The CDR3 spans 14 residues. Trimming removed 4 bases at V and 5 bases at J, with 17 bases between. In DNA form, the CDR3 reads TGCAGCGTTGGTAGGGAAGAGATTGTGGAGACCCAGTACTTC. This sequence encodes CSVGREEIVETQYF.

The V and J genes are TRBV6-5 and TRBJ1-3; D remains unclear. Germline V gene lookup returns CDR1 MNHEY and CDR2 SVGAGI. Trimming pared 4 bases from V and 3 bases from J, leaving 7 bases between. The CDR3 spans 13 residues. The DNA for the CDR3 is TGTGCCAGCAGTTCCAGGATTGGAAACACCATATATTTT. This sequence encodes CASSSRIGNTIYF.

The chain employs TRBV6-2 or TRBV6-3 and TRBJ2-7; tentative D call: TRBD2 (7 bases). Between the trimmed V and J ends, which lost 6 bases and 3 bases, there was a span of 21 bases. The CDR3 totals 16 residues. Germline V gives CDR1 MNHEY, CDR2 SVGEGT. The CDR3 sequence: CASSHPAGAVGYEQYF. The CDR3 region has the DNA TGTGCCAGCAGCCACCCGGCGGGGGCGGTCGGCTACGAGCAGTACTTC.

This clonotype was observed a handful of times. The V gene is TRBV7-9, the J gene TRBJ2-7; D gene uncertain. Germline lookup yields CDR1 SEHNR and CDR2 FQNEAQ (reference sequence). V lost 3 bases, J lost 0 bases, and 9 bases lay in between. The CDR3 covers 14 residues. The CDR3 DNA is TGTGCCAGCAGCTTGGTTTTAGGCTCCTACGAGCAGTACTTC. It codes for CASSLVLGSYEQYF.

The rearrangement joins TRBV7-9 to TRBJ2-7, with D maybe TRBD2 (6 bases). CDR1 is SEHNR and CDR2 is FQNEAQ in the germline V gene (reference sequence). The CDR3 runs to 14 residues. Trimming took 0 bases from V and 5 from J, leaving 11 bases between them. The DNA for the CDR3 is TGTGCCAGCAGCTTAGCCGGGAGCTGGAACGAGCAGTACTTC. Translating it yields CASSLAGSWNEQYF.

CDR3 in amino acids: CASSVVSGDTEAFF. The CDR3 DNA reads as TGTGCCAGCAGCGTAGTATCGGGAGACACTGAAGCTTTCTTT. The V and J genes are TRBV9 and TRBJ1-1; no definite D call. Germline-derived CDR1 and CDR2 are SGDLS and YYNGEE. Trimming cost V 0 bases and J 3 bases, with 9 bases left between them. The length of the CDR3 is 14 residues.

The V call is TRBV9, the J call TRBJ2-3; 8 nucleotides match TRBD1. Germline V CDR1 and CDR2: SGDLS, YYNGEE. The CDR3 length is 17 residues. J lost 1 base, V lost 0 bases, and 7 bases had no gene match. The CDR3 is CASSVATGQGGTDTQYF. The DNA for the CDR3 is TGTGCCAGCAGCGTAGCTACCGGACAGGGCGGCACAGATACGCAGTATTTT.

This clonotype was detected a few times. The chain employs TRBV4-3 and TRBJ2-1; the D gene is possibly TRBD2 (5 bases). The V end lost 8 bases, the J end lost 4 bases, and 15 bases lay between the germline ends. The CDR3 is 14 amino acids. Germline V CDR1 and CDR2: LGHNA, YSLEER. CDR3 protein: CASGIGVGYNEQFF. The CDR3 nucleotides read TGCGCCAGCGGAATCGGGGTGGGGTACAATGAGCAGTTCTTC.

The chain carries TRBV18 and TRBJ2-2, with no clear D. This CDR3 spans 14 amino acids. Trimming removed 6 bases from V and 3 bases from J, with 11 bases in between. Per the germline V gene, CDR1 is KGHSH and CDR2 is LQKENI. CDR3 DNA: TGTGCCAGCTCGCAACGCACAGACACCGGGGAGCTGTTTTTT. The encoded protein is CASSQRTDTGELFF.

The rearrangement links TRBV7-2 to TRBJ1-2; D is unresolved. CDR1 is SGHTA and CDR2 is FQGNSA in the germline V gene. Trimming pared 5 bases from V and 0 bases from J, leaving 13 bases between. The CDR3 contains 15 residues. Here the CDR3 DNA reads TGTGCCAGCAGCCCGTATATAGAAACTAACTATGGCTACACCTTC. Its translation is CASSPYIETNYGYTF.